This passage covers 13 T cell receptor beta chains from one sample sequenced in a study of cytomegalovirus exposure and HLA in healthy donors. PCR amplification relied on 60 Vbeta primers (plus 13 Jbeta primers). TCRdb's copy holds only in-frame clones and misses some; the assay was immunoSEQ multiplex PCR. Of 150,000 to 200,000 clones in the sample, roughly 80% are singletons; the top ten hold around 8%. The sequenced material came from PBMCs. The source is a woman between 35 and 50 years old in good health and CMV-seropositive.

J is TRBJ1-1 and V is TRBV29-1, with a tentative D call TRBD1 (5 bases). V lost 3 bases, J lost 1 base, and 9 bases lay in between. The CDR3 is 13 residues long. Germline V gene data show CDR1 as SQVTM and CDR2 as ANQGSEA. The CDR3 nucleotides read TGCAGCGTTGATTCGGGGGGGAACACTGAAGCTTTCTTT. Its translation is CSVDSGGNTEAFF.

The chain recombines TRBV6-5 with TRBJ2-7; TRBD2 agrees at 7 bases. Looked up from germline, CDR1 is MNHEY and CDR2 is SVGAGI. The CDR3 runs 16 residues. J gave up 2 bases and V 0 bases, and 7 bases lay outside the gene matches. The CDR3 bases are TGTGCCAGCAGTTACTCGACGGCTAGCGGCGCCTACGAGCAGTACTTC. Its protein product is CASSYSTASGAYEQYF.

The J gene is TRBJ2-7, the V gene TRBV5-6; 7 bases line up with TRBD1. After removal of 4 bases from V and 2 bases from J, the junction contained 6 bases not matched to a gene. Germline V lookup: CDR1 SGHDT, CDR2 YYEEEE. CDR3 length equals 14 residues. The CDR3 loop reads CASSQVQGAYEQYF. CDR3 sequence (DNA): TGTGCCAGCAGCCAGGTCCAGGGGGCCTACGAGCAGTACTTC.

The CDR3 region is CASSLNGGTGRLGAFF. For the CDR3, the DNA is TGTGCCAGCAGCTTAAATGGGGGGACAGGACGGCTGGGGGCTTTCTTT. This chain joins TRBV7-2 and TRBJ1-1; 8 bases map to TRBD1. After removal of 2 bases from V and 11 bases from J, the junction contained 16 bases not matched to a gene. This CDR3 has 16 residues. Germline lookup yields CDR1 SGHTA and CDR2 FQGNSA.

This clone showed up just a few times. The chain employs TRBV28 and TRBJ1-1, with no clear D. Trimming pared 4 bases from V and 1 base from J, leaving 16 bases between. This CDR3 spans 16 amino acids. Germline loops: CDR1 MDHEN, CDR2 SYDVKM. Written as DNA, the CDR3 is TGTGCCAGCAGTTCTATATCCTTAAGAAGGAACACTGAAGCTTTCTTT. Translating gives CASSSISLRRNTEAFF.

In this sample, this clone turned up a few times. The rearrangement links TRBV10-3 to TRBJ1-4; D call uncertain. This CDR3 spans 19 amino acids. Trimming shortened V by 2 bases and J by 12 bases, and 31 bases separated the two germline ends. Germline CDR1 reads ENHRY; CDR2 reads SYGVKD. CDR3 region: CAISEEVGLMELPMTELFF. CDR3 bases: TGTGCCATCAGTGAGGAGGTCGGATTAATGGAGCTTCCGATGACGGAACTGTTTTTT.

The rearrangement joins TRBV29-1 to TRBJ2-1, with 7 bases that match TRBD1. Germline V CDR1 and CDR2: SQVTM, ANQGSEA. Trimming took 7 bases from V and 10 from J; bases not matched to a gene: 4. This CDR3 comprises 10 residues. CDR3: CSAKGGEQFF. The CDR3 coding sequence is TGCAGCGCCAAAGGGGGCGAGCAGTTCTTC.

V usage is TRBV28 and J usage is TRBJ1-5; D is undetermined. Trimming removed 4 bases at V and 6 bases at J, with 16 bases between. This CDR3 comprises 15 residues. Germline-derived CDR1 and CDR2 are MDHEN and SYDVKM. DNA for the CDR3: TGTGCCAGCAGTTCCCCCGGGAGGTGGAGTCAGCCCCAGCATTTT. Protein product: CASSSPGRWSQPQHF.

The V gene is TRBV7-3, the J gene TRBJ2-5; tentative D call: TRBD1 (7 bases). CDR1 SGHTA and CDR2 FQGTGA come from the germline V gene. The CDR3 covers 15 residues. Deletions cut 3 bases from V and 5 bases from J, with 16 bases between. The CDR3 nucleotides read TGTGCCAGCAGCTTGGCGGGACAGTCTATGGAGACCCAGTACTTC. Translation: CASSLAGQSMETQYF.

The chain links TRBV11-2 to TRBJ2-5, with TRBD2 matching 12 bases. The CDR3 runs 18 residues. After removal of 5 bases from V and 4 bases from J, the junction contained 14 bases not matched to a gene. Germline CDR1 and CDR2: SGHAT and FQNNGV. The chain's CDR3 is CASSPPVVLAGGSETQYF. The CDR3 DNA follows: TGTGCCAGCAGCCCCCCGGTAGTGCTAGCGGGAGGGTCAGAGACCCAGTACTTC.

J is TRBJ2-1 and V is TRBV7-9; D might be TRBD1 (6 bases). Germline V gene sequence: CDR1 SEHNR, CDR2 FQNEAQ (reference sequence). The ends were cut back, 8 bases at V and 5 bases at J, with 22 bases in the middle. This CDR3 region has 16 residues. DNA for the CDR3: TGTGCCAGCTCGGTTCTTCTCACAGGGTCCCACAATGAGCAGTTCTTC. Its protein product is CASSVLLTGSHNEQFF.

This clone was found once. J is TRBJ2-1 and V is TRBV27, with TRBD1 identical over 7 bases. The CDR3 is 14 amino acids. The germline CDR1 and CDR2 sequences are MNHEY and SMNVEV (reference sequence). J lost 1 base, V lost 5 bases, and 2 bases had no gene match. CDR3 DNA: TGTGCCAGCAGTCACAGGGGTTCCTACAATGAGCAGTTCTTC. It yields the protein CASSHRGSYNEQFF.

This clone occurred a few times. This chain connects TRBV6-1 to TRBJ2-1; 7 bases are shared with TRBD1. The CDR3 spans 15 residues. Germline assignment: CDR1 MNHNS and CDR2 SASEGT. V lost 6 bases and J lost 6; bases outside the gene matches: 11. The CDR3 bases are TGTGCCAGCAGGGCCCCAGACAGGGTGAGCAATGAGCAGTTCTTC. Protein sequence: CASRAPDRVSNEQFF.